What follows are 6 T cell receptor beta chains derived from one specimen sequenced in a study of T cell responses to AZD1222 COVID-19 vaccine. Sequencing used immunoSEQ multiplex PCR; TCRdb keeps in-frame clones, though not all of them. The data contain 150,000 to 200,000 clones, about 92% of them singletons. Specimen: peripheral blood, collected on day 0 of AZD1222 vaccination. The source of these receptors is an adult in good health.

This chain uses TRBV19 with TRBJ1-5, with D perhaps matching TRBD1 (5 bases). Trimming removed 4 bases at V and 0 bases at J, with 16 bases between. Germline lookup yields CDR1 LNHDA and CDR2 SQIVND (reference sequence). CDR3 size: 17 residues. CDR3 DNA sequence: TGTGCCAGTAGTACTCTGGGTGACAGTTATAGCAATCAGCCCCAGCATTTT. It translates to CASSTLGDSYSNQPQHF. Full variable domain (missing parts from reference TRBV19 and TRBJ1-5): DGGITQSPKYLFRKEGQNVTLSCEQNLNHDAMYWYRQDPGQGLRLIYYSQIVNDFQKGDIAEGYSVSREKKESFPLTVTSAQKNPTAFYLCASSTLGDSYSNQPQHFGDGTRLSIL.

The gene calls are TRBV5-1 and TRBJ2-2; 9 nucleotides align to TRBD1. Germline V gene data show CDR1 as SGHRS and CDR2 as YFSETQ. The V gene end was trimmed by 4 bases and the J gene end by 7 bases; junction bases not matched to a gene: 17. The CDR3 extends over 18 amino acids. CDR3 region: CASSPSGTGLLSGGELFF. CDR3 nucleotide sequence: TGCGCCAGCAGCCCCTCTGGGACAGGGCTACTTAGCGGCGGGGAGCTGTTTTTT. The variable domain in full, completed from reference TRBV5-1 and TRBJ2-2, reads KAGVTQTPRYLIKTRGQQVTLSCSPISGHRSVSWYQQTPGQGLQFLFEYFSETQRNKGNFPGRFSGRQFSNSRSEMNVSTLELGDSALYLCASSPSGTGLLSGGELFFGEGSRLTVL.

This chain joins TRBV7-9 and TRBJ1-2; no definite D call. The germline V gene encodes CDR1 SEHNR and CDR2 FQNEAQ (reference sequence). Trimming stripped 3 bases from V and 0 bases from J, with 14 bases between. The CDR3 extends over 16 amino acids. In nucleotides, the CDR3 is TGTGCCAGCAGCTTGGGTCAGTACCCCGCTAACTATGGCTACACCTTC. Amino acid sequence: CASSLGQYPANYGYTF. The full variable domain, in which reference TRBV7-9 and TRBJ1-2 provide the parts outside the CDR3, is DTGVSQNPRHKITKRGQNVTFRCDPISEHNRLYWYRQTLGQGPEFLTYFQNEAQLEKSRLLSDRFSAERPKGSFSTLEIQRTEQGDSAMYLCASSLGQYPANYGYTFGSGTRLTVV.

J is TRBJ1-5 and V is TRBV5-1; unclear D gene. Looked up from germline, CDR1 is SGHRS and CDR2 is YFSETQ. This CDR3 is 14 amino acids long. Trimming stripped 0 bases from V and 7 bases from J, with 11 bases between. The CDR3 sequence: CASSLVLGEQPQHF. The CDR3 region has the DNA TGCGCCAGCAGCTTGGTCCTCGGGGAGCAGCCCCAGCATTTT.

V and J are TRBV14 and TRBJ2-5; 8 nucleotides line up with TRBD1. V lost 0 bases, J lost 7 bases, and 13 bases stayed unmatched. Germline CDR1 is SGHDN and CDR2 is FVKESK. The CDR3 runs to 17 residues. CDR3 protein: CASSQDLGTGHFVTQYF. The CDR3, as DNA: TGTGCCAGCAGCCAAGACTTAGGGACAGGCCACTTCGTGACCCAGTACTTC.

This chain joins TRBV3-1 (or the pseudogene TRBV3-2) and TRBJ2-2; a possible D gene is TRBD1 (6 bases). V shed 5 bases and J shed 4 bases, with 14 bases lying between them. This CDR3 spans 15 amino acids. Germline CDR1 is LGHDT and CDR2 is YNNKEL (reference sequence). The CDR3 region is CASSYHPGVTGELFF. The CDR3 bases are TGTGCCAGCAGCTACCACCCAGGGGTCACCGGGGAGCTGTTTTTT.